This T cell receptor (beta chain) emerged from a study of blood T cells in healthy people across ages (dated by TCRdb to the mid-2010s). Regarding the study in general: In model experiments, template switching captured roughly one uniquely barcoded TCR beta cDNA molecule for every two T cells. Using the same blood draw, the study looked at two additional independent replicas of 1 million unique cDNA reads for two donors, one aged 18 to 30 and the other aged 80 or older. The study measured age-related changes in TCR beta repertoire diversity using deep sequencing normalized with unique cDNA molecular identifiers. To avoid experimental bias, donors of different ages were distributed randomly across sequencing lanes. The donors were split into four age groups: young (average 16 years), middle-aged (39), aged (over 55) and long-lived (roughly 86).

Receptor amplification or capture employed 5' RACE. The sequencing machine was an Illumina HiSeq 2500. A second PCR of roughly 6 to 11 cycles was run with a J-beta primer mix and a sample-barcoded 5' primer. A unique molecular identifier was introduced onto each TCR beta cDNA molecule by a template-switch 5' adaptor carrying 12 random nucleotides. Each sample yielded at least 2.5 million CDR3-containing paired-end reads. First-strand cDNA synthesis was performed from all RNA using the Mint cDNA synthesis kit, with priming by a TRBC-specific oligonucleotide. All cDNA was treated with uracil-DNA glycosylase and then went through a first 18-cycle PCR with the universal primers M1SS and BC2_uni_R. The authors' analysis ran thus. Normalization of each sample was performed by random selection of 1 million high-quality reads, each carrying a distinct molecular identifier. Reads with shared molecular identifiers were discarded instead of being binned into consensus sequences. CDR3 identification, clonotype clustering and error correction used MiTCR with a Q25 quality threshold and the strictest error-elimination algorithm. A nonparametric unseen species model with Euler transformation was used to estimate a lower bound on total TCR beta diversity. Through fastp at Q25 and MiXCR, TCRdb rebuilt clones from the public reads, retaining in-frame beta chains. Entries that share a CDR3 protein sequence are merged under the most common genes and DNA. The V and J calls reflect TCRdb's pipeline rather than the authors' work. This sample has around 1.5 million distinct CDR3 sequences in its table, and almost 60% of those were observed once. Of the sample, 5% to 7% falls within the top ten clones.

This clonotype came up once. Its antigen remains undetermined. Nothing much larger sits one base from this clone, and base qualities are not available. At the junction V is shortened by 0 bases and J by 0 bases; bases outside the gene matches: 12. The CDR3 spans 18 residues, from the cysteine through the phenylalanine. The only DNA kept is the CDR3, 54 bases in frame from the first base. The germline V gene (reference sequence) supplies CDR1 DFQATT and CDR2 SNEGSKA. Overall study results and their limits: As age increased, observed TCR beta diversity per million T cells dropped in a roughly linear way, and a significant reduction was already evident by age about 36. Because the CMV infection status of the donors was unknown, age-related changes in expanded clonotypes may potentially have been confounded. Because profiling used bulk unsorted PBMCs, naive and antigen-experienced compartments could not be compared conclusively. Estimates of total diversity from one million sequenced T cells were regarded as lower bounds and underestimates. Compared with the aged group, more naive CD4+ T cells, fewer expanded clones and increased TCR diversity were shown by the long-lived group, suggesting age selection. There was a strong correlation between observed TCR beta diversity and the percentage of naive T cells measured by flow cytometry.

The 35 to 40 donors, aged roughly 6 to 100 years, were systemically healthy Caucasian individuals from Russia. Ten milliliters of peripheral blood were drawn from each donor into EDTA-treated Vacutainer tubes. Ficoll-Paque density-gradient centrifugation was used to isolate PBMCs, with at least 6.5 million per sample. Total RNA was extracted from PBMCs with Trizol reagent, with at least 6 micrograms obtained per sample. For every donor, flow cytometry on a PBMC aliquot measured the percentage of naive CD45RAhigh/CD27high T cells. Recombination joined TRBV20-1 with TRBJ2-5; 8 bases in between match TRBD1. The origin of this receptor is a young man in good health. Sequenced: blood. The CDR3 is CSARDPRQGKKYQETQYF. The sequenced DNA is TGCAGTGCTAGAGATCCGAGACAGGGGAAGAAGTACCAAGAGACCCAGTACTTC.